This T cell receptor beta chain was captured in a study of shared clonotypes between healthy human individuals. General observations from the study: Lower generation probabilities were found for non-shared clonotypes than for those shared by all four donors. Blood was the sole source, and tissue repertoires probably differ.

Profiled with immunoSEQ multiplex PCR; TCRdb holds only in-frame clones, not every one. The table has about 600,000 clones, around 97% seen once. Adults of Caucasian background living in Nashville, Tennessee made up all donors. About this clone: The antigen is unknown.

CDR1 SEHNR and CDR2 FQNEAQ come from the germline V gene (reference sequence). The CDR3 has 19 amino acids. J lost 0 bases, V lost 3 bases, and 13 bases had no gene match. This sequence was found in a woman between 25 and 40 years old in good health. Sequenced material: naive CD4+ T cells sorted from blood. Subset in this sample: CD45RA+ positively selected. The J gene is TRBJ2-2, the V gene TRBV7-9; 7 bases map to TRBD1. CDR3 in DNA: TGTGCCAGCAGCTTGATCTGGGAACAGGGGTCATCGAACACCGGGGAGCTGTTTTTT. This encodes CASSLIWEQGSSNTGELFF.